This T cell receptor beta chain was sequenced during a study of tumor-infiltrating lymphocytes in primary liver carcinoma. For the study at large: Sequencing of the samples generated roughly 3.65 to 7.5 million productive TCRbeta reads, with similar yields across tissue types.

Starting material of 500 to 600 ng total RNA yielded TCR beta cDNA via a constant-region primer. Slightly modified ARM-PCR, run as three nested multiplex PCR rounds, produced the TCR beta libraries. A C-beta reverse primer was combined with TRBV1-TRBV30 forward primers in the first two PCR rounds, and each round had about 10 cycles. TCRdb reanalysed the multiplex PCR reads using MiXCR and keeps one entry per CDR3 protein. The sample holds about 320,000 distinct CDR3 sequences, approximately 65% seen once. Unsorted whole blood yielded blood RNA, and germline DNA was extracted as well. This clonotype was picked up a small number of times. Its cognate antigen is unknown. Between the trimmed V and J ends, which lost 8 bases and 0 bases, there was a span of 14 bases. CDR3 size: 14 residues. Germline V gives CDR1 MDHEN, CDR2 SYDVKM. Study-level findings and limits: Relative to tumor region pairs, the tumor-adjacent and tumor-blood pairs showed overlap that was lower. The study used bulk unsorted samples and so did not compare CD4+ and CD8+ repertoires. It was in tumors, not blood, that the top-250-clone fraction was significantly higher (p = 0.039).

This clonotype was sampled from a man in his forties with primary liver carcinoma and hepatitis B virus infection. Input material: peripheral blood. The chain recombines TRBV28 with TRBJ2-7; a weak D match, TRBD1 (8 bases). The CDR3 reads CASAGGGSSYEQYF. The CDR3 DNA follows: TGTGCCAGCGCAGGGGGCGGGAGCTCCTACGAGCAGTACTTC.